This T cell receptor beta chain derives from a study of lung T cells in sarcoidosis with Löfgren's syndrome (TCRdb year 2017). About the investigation overall: Sarcoidosis was characterized as a granulomatous disease that mainly affects the lungs and features an accumulation of CD4+ T cells in bronchoalveolar lavage fluid. The repertoire analyses were focused on Lofgren's syndrome patients. The study at large found these results: Compared with control subjects, Lofgren's syndrome patients reportedly showed the greatest expansion in the V gene segments TRAV12-1 and TRBV2. TRAV12-1 and TRBV2 CDR3 motifs were reported to be shared among multiple Löfgren's syndrome patients, suggesting public CD4+ TCR repertoires. When alphabeta pairing was analyzed, TRAV12-1 tended to pair preferentially with TRBV2, and the resulting paired TCRs displayed CDR3 homology. The study only suggested recognition of a sarcoidosis-associated antigen, and the antigen remained putative and unidentified.

Its CDR3 holds 11 amino acids, cysteine through phenylalanine. The entry retains the CDR3 DNA only, 33 bases that are in frame from base 1. V sheds 3 bases and J sheds 7 bases, leaving 5 bases between their ends. By how much of the sample it makes up, this clonotype is large (0.1 to 1%). Its binding antigen is unknown. No much larger clone is present one base from it, and per-base qualities are unavailable. Sequenced on an Illumina MiSeq. TCRdb itself trimmed the public reads at Q25 with fastp, ran MiXCR and retained productive beta chains. CDR3 protein sequences are deduplicated, and each keeps its most common genes and DNA. Within this sample are some 420 distinct CDR3 sequences, with approximately 24% of them counted one time only. Clones ranked in the top ten supply about 14% of the sample. TCR repertoires were profiled from CD4+ T cells obtained by bronchoalveolar lavage.

Sequenced input: CD4+ T cells from bronchoalveolar lavage. Rearrangement joined TRBV12-3 or TRBV12-4 to TRBJ2-3; the D segment cannot be called with confidence. The source is a human donor with sarcoidosis (Löfgren's syndrome or another form), or a control subject (not recorded which). The CDR3 protein is CASSFQNTQYF. The base sequence is TGTGCCAGCAGTTTTCAAAATACGCAGTATTTT.